A selection of T cell receptor beta chains follows, all from one sample in a study of blood T cell repertoires in COVID-19. The protocol was immunoSEQ multiplex PCR, while the TCRdb copy is restricted to in-frame clones and leaves out a portion. Of 120,000 to 150,000 clones listed, approximately 87% are singletons. Sequencing was performed on peripheral blood. The receptors shown here come from a middle-aged woman with acute or convalescent COVID-19. Each CDR3 is given with its conserved first and last residue. A D gene is named only where the DNA matches it firmly. The size of a clone is reported for some rows only, either as once, few or many, or as a class for expanded clones.

>once|.|TRBJ2-7|14|TRBV18
TGTGCCAGCTCACGAATTGAGGGCGCCTACGAGCAGTACTTC
CASSRIEGAYEQYF
>.|TRBD2|TRBJ2-7|16|TRBV7-8
TGTGCCAGCAGCTTAAGCGCTCGGGACTACTACTACGAGCAGTACTTC
CASSLSARDYYYEQYF
>.|TRBD2|TRBJ2-3|17|TRBV23-1
TGCGCCAGCAGTCAGGTGCGGCGGGAGGGCCGTGTAGATACGCAGTATTTT
CASSQVRREGRVDTQYF
>.|.|TRBJ1-4|15|TRBV5-1
TGCGCCAGCAGCTCCAGGACAGACCGTAATGAAAAACTGTTTTTT
CASSSRTDRNEKLFF
>.|.|TRBJ1-2|13|TRBV30
TGTGCCTGGAGTGTGGGGGCTAAGTATGGCTACACCTTC
CAWSVGAKYGYTF
>few|.|TRBJ2-7|15|TRBV7-3
TGTGCCAGCAGCTTAACACAGGGCCCCTCCTACGAGCAGTACTTC
CASSLTQGPSYEQYF
>.|.|TRBJ1-1|12|TRBV3-1/TRBV3-2
TGTGCCAGCACCCGAGGGAACACTGAAGCTTTCTTT
CASTRGNTEAFF
>.|.|TRBJ1-6|14|TRBV19
TGTGCCAGCCGACAGGCAGCCTATAATTCACCCCTCCACTTT
CASRQAAYNSPLHF
>.|TRBD1|TRBJ1-5|15|TRBV5-1
TGCGCCAGCAGCTTGGAGGGACAGAGCAATCAGCCCCAGCATTTT
CASSLEGQSNQPQHF
>.|TRBD2|TRBJ2-1|15|TRBV24-1
TGTGCCACCAGTGGGCAGCGGGAGGGCGACAATGAGCAGTTCTTC
CATSGQREGDNEQFF
>.|.|TRBJ2-4|15|TRBV9
TGTGCCAGCAGCGGCCCTCGGACAGCGTCTAACATTCAGTACTTC
CASSGPRTASNIQYF
>.|.|TRBJ1-1|13|TRBV7-9
TGTGCCAGCAGCTTAGACGGACTGAAAGAAGCTTTCTTT
CASSLDGLKEAFF
>once|TRBD1|TRBJ1-2|15|TRBV28
TGTGCCAGCAGTTTAAGCTCGACAGGGGACTATGGCTACACCTTC
CASSLSSTGDYGYTF
>once|TRBD2|TRBJ2-1|14|TRBV5-4
TGTGCCAGCAGCCGGACTAGCGGGCCATTAACCACGGTCTTC
CASSRTSGPLTTVF
>.|.|TRBJ1-6|17|TRBV3-1/TRBV3-2
TGTGCCAGCAGCCAAGGCGCCGGCTACGCGACATATTCACCCCTCCACTTT
CASSQGAGYATYSPLHF
>.|.|TRBJ2-1|16|TRBV6-5
TGTGCCAGCAGTTACCTTGGGCCCAGCAGTTACAATGAGCAGTTCTTC
CASSYLGPSSYNEQFF
>.|.|TRBJ2-5|14|TRBV30
TGTGCCTGGAGTGTTATGGGGGGGCGTGAGACCCAGTACTTC
CAWSVMGGRETQYF
>.|.|TRBJ1-1|16|TRBV18
TGTGCCAGCTCACCACGAAAAGCAGGCCTGAACACTGAAGCTTTCTTT
CASSPRKAGLNTEAFF
>.|.|TRBJ1-5|16|TRBV5-6
TGTGCCAGCAGCTTGGGAGTTAGGGGTAGCAATCAGCCCCAGCATTTT
CASSLGVRGSNQPQHF
>few|.|TRBJ2-3|13|TRBV7-3
TGTGCCAGCAGCCGCGACCGGGCAGATACGCAGTATTTT
CASSRDRADTQYF